Listed here are 14 T cell receptor beta chains from one sample, sequenced in a study of T cells in Graves' hyperthyroidism and ophthalmopathy. The CDR3 regions of TCR beta were amplified from RNA transcripts. TCR CDR3 underwent first-round RT-PCR with the HTBI primer set. TCRdb used MiXCR to reprocess the multiplex PCR reads, holding one entry per CDR3 protein. The table includes fewer than 650,000 distinct CDR3 sequences, about 14% detected once. The sample consisted of blood. The receptors shown here come from a woman in her thirties or forties with Graves' ophthalmopathy.

This clonotype was observed a few times. V usage is TRBV7-3 and J usage is TRBJ2-7; D may be TRBD1 or TRBD2 (6 bases each). Germline CDR1 reads SGHTA; CDR2 reads FQGTGA. Trimming took off 1 base at V and 5 bases at J, with 12 bases between the two ends. The CDR3 consists of 14 residues. The CDR3 nucleotides are TGTGCCAGCAGCTTAATAGGGGGAGGAGACGAGCAGTACTTC. Its translation: CASSLIGGGDEQYF. Full variable domain (outside the CDR3, taken from reference TRBV7-3 and TRBJ2-7): GAGVSQTPSNKVTEKGKYVELRCDPISGHTALYWYRQSLGQGPEFLIYFQGTGAADDSGLPNDRFFAVRPEGSVSTLKIQRTERGDSAVYLCASSLIGGGDEQYFGPGTRLTVT.

This clonotype was seen many times. The chain employs TRBV19 and TRBJ1-1; D is unresolved. CDR3 size: 12 residues. Trimming took off 6 bases at V and 5 bases at J, with 10 bases between the two ends. The germline gives CDR1 LNHDA, CDR2 SQIVND (reference sequence). The CDR3: CASRIGGTEAFF. The CDR3 region has the DNA TGTGCCAGTAGAATTGGAGGGACTGAAGCTTTCTTT.

This clonotype came up a few times. The genes are TRBV20-1 and TRBJ1-5, with D unresolved. Germline CDR1 is DFQATT and CDR2 is SNEGSKA (reference sequence). V lost 3 bases, J lost 0 bases, and 9 bases lay in between. CDR3 length: 14 amino acids. The CDR3 DNA reads TGCAGTGCTAGCCAGGCTTATAGCAATCAGCCCCAGCATTTT. Encoded protein: CSASQAYSNQPQHF.

The sample holds many counts of this clonotype. The chain carries TRBV24-1 and TRBJ2-5; D is unresolved. The germline V gene encodes CDR1 KGHDR and CDR2 SFDVKD. CDR3 length equals 13 residues. V lost 1 base and J lost 4, with 6 bases in between. As DNA, the CDR3 is TGTGCCACCAGTGATTTCGCAGGAGAGACCCAGTACTTC. Residues: CATSDFAGETQYF.

This clonotype was counted ten times or more. The chain joins TRBV9 to TRBJ2-5; weak D call: TRBD1 (5 bases). This CDR3 is built from 14 residues. Deletions cut 0 bases from V and 3 bases from J, with 9 bases between. Germline V CDR1 and CDR2: SGDLS, YYNGEE. CDR3 DNA: TGTGCCAGCAGCGTAGGGGCAGGGAAAGAGACCCAGTACTTC. This gives the protein CASSVGAGKETQYF.

The chain uses TRBV5-1 and TRBJ2-5; D is unclear. CDR1 and CDR2 from the germline V gene are SGHRS and YFSETQ. The V end lost 5 bases, the J end lost 5 bases, and 10 bases lay between the germline ends. This CDR3 comprises 12 residues. In DNA, the CDR3 is TGCGCCAGCAGGCGGCTTGAGGAGACCCAGTACTTC. Encoded protein: CASRRLEETQYF.

This clonotype was detected ten times or more. This chain joins TRBV20-1 and TRBJ2-7; weak D call: TRBD1 (6 bases). CDR3 length: 14 amino acids. The V and J ends lost 4 bases and 6 bases respectively, with 19 bases between them. Germline V gene sequence: CDR1 DFQATT, CDR2 SNEGSKA (reference sequence). Here the CDR3 DNA reads TGCAGTGCTATGATCAGGGGCCTCTCAAGCGAGCAGTACTTC. Translated: CSAMIRGLSSEQYF.

This clonotype occurred many times. The V and J genes are TRBV28 and TRBJ1-5; possibly TRBD1 for D (5 bases). The CDR3 spans 17 residues. The ends were cut back, 4 bases at V and 7 bases at J, with 23 bases in the middle. The V gene's germline CDR1 is MDHEN and CDR2 SYDVKM. CDR3: CASSSHWTRAAGQPQHF. The CDR3 DNA reads TGTGCCAGCAGTTCCCATTGGACAAGGGCCGCGGGACAGCCCCAGCATTTT. The variable domain in full, completed from reference TRBV28 and TRBJ1-5, reads DVKVTQSSRYLVKRTGEKVFLECVQDMDHENMFWYRQDPGLGLRLIYFSYDVKMKEKGDIPEGYSVSREKKERFSLILESASTNQTSMYLCASSSHWTRAAGQPQHFGDGTRLSIL.

This clonotype occurred a few times. The CDR3 nucleotides are TGTGCCAGCAGCTTAAGGGAAGATAGCAATCAGCCCCAGCATTTT. Encoded protein: CASSLREDSNQPQHF. The chain uses TRBV7-2 and TRBJ1-5; D ambiguous. Germline CDR1 is SGHTA and CDR2 is FQGNSA. With 2 bases removed from V and 0 bases from J, the gap between germline ends came to 8 bases. The CDR3 consists of 15 residues. Full variable domain (outside the CDR3, taken from reference TRBV7-2 and TRBJ1-5): GAGVSQSPSNKVTEKGKDVELRCDPISGHTALYWYRQSLGQGLEFLIYFQGNSAPDKSGLPSDRFSAERTGGSVSTLTIQRTQQEDSAVYLCASSLREDSNQPQHFGDGTRLSIL.

This clonotype was observed many times. The CDR3 protein is CASKERGTYEQYF. CDR3 DNA: TGTGCCAGCAAGGAACGGGGGACCTACGAGCAGTACTTC. This chain uses TRBV6-1 with TRBJ2-7, with D perhaps matching TRBD2 (6 bases). This CDR3 is 13 amino acids long. CDR1 and CDR2 (germline): MNHNS, SASEGT. With 7 bases removed from V and 2 bases from J, the gap between germline ends came to 12 bases.

Ten or more counts support this clonotype. The chain couples TRBV11-2 to TRBJ1-1; D is ambiguous. With 2 bases removed from V and 2 bases from J, the gap between germline ends came to 9 bases. The CDR3 covers 14 residues. The V gene's germline CDR1 is SGHAT and CDR2 FQNNGV. The CDR3: CASSLRLTNTEAFF. In DNA, the CDR3 is TGTGCCAGCAGCTTACGACTAACCAACACTGAAGCTTTCTTT.

This clonotype was picked up many times. The gene calls are TRBV6-5 and TRBJ2-5, with 9 positions matching TRBD1. The length of the CDR3 is 15 residues. Germline V gives CDR1 MNHEY, CDR2 SVGAGI. V dropped 6 bases and J dropped 2; count of bases not matched to a gene: 7. The chain's CDR3 is CASRPDRGDQETQYF. Written as DNA, the CDR3 is TGTGCCAGCAGGCCCGACAGGGGGGATCAAGAGACCCAGTACTTC.

This clonotype occurred many times. The J gene is TRBJ1-1, the V gene TRBV30; no firm D call. There are 11 residues in the CDR3. Germline V CDR1 and CDR2: GTSNPN, SVGIG (reference sequence). CDR3 residues: CVSTVGTEAFF. Here the CDR3 DNA reads TGTGTCTCGACCGTGGGCACTGAAGCTTTCTTT. Full variable domain (remainder filled in from reference TRBV30 and TRBJ1-1): SQTIHQWPATLVQPVGSPLSLECTVEGTSNPNLYWYRQAAGRGLQLLFYSVGIGQISSEVPQNLSASRPQDRQFILSSKKLLLSDSGFYLCVSTVGTEAFFGQGTRLTVV.

In this sample, this clonotype turned up many times. V and J are TRBV20-1 and TRBJ1-1, with 9 bases aligning to TRBD1. CDR1 DFQATT and CDR2 SNEGSKA come from the germline V gene (reference sequence). J gave up 0 bases and V 0 bases, and 5 bases lay outside the gene matches. The CDR3 is 16 residues long. The CDR3 spells CSARDPGQGLNTEAFF. The CDR3 bases are TGCAGTGCTAGAGATCCGGGACAGGGTTTGAACACTGAAGCTTTCTTT.